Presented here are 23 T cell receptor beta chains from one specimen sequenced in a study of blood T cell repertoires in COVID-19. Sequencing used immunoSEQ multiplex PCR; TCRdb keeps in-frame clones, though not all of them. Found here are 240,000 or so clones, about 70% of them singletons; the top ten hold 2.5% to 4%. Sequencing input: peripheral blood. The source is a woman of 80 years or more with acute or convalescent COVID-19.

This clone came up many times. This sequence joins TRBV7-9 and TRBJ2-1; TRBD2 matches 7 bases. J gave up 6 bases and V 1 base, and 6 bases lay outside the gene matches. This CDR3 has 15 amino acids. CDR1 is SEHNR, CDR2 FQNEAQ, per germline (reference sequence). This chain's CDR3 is CASSLGAGVTNEQFF. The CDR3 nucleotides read TGTGCCAGCAGCTTAGGTGCGGGAGTAACCAATGAGCAGTTCTTC.

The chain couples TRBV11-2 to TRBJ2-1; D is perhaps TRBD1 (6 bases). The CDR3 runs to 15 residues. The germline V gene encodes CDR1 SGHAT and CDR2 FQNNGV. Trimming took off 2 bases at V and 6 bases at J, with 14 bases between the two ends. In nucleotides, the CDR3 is TGTGCCAGCAGCTTAAGTACAGGGAAACGCAATGAGCAGTTCTTC. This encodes CASSLSTGKRNEQFF.

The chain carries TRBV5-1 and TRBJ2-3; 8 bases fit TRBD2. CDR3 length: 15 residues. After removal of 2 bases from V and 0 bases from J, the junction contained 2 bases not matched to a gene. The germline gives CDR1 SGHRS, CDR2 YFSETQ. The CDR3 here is CASSFGTRSTDTQYF. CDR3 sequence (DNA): TGCGCCAGCAGCTTCGGGACTAGGAGCACAGATACGCAGTATTTT.

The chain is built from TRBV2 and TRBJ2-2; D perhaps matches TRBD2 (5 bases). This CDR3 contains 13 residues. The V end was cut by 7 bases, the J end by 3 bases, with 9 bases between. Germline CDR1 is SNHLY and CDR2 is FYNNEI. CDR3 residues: CASTGFDTGELFF. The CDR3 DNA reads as TGTGCCAGCACGGGGTTTGACACCGGGGAGCTGTTTTTT.

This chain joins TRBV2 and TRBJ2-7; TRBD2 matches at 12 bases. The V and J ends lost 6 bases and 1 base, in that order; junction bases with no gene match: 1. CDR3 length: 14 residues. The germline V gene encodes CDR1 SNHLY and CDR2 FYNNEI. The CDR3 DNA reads TGTGCCAGCAGGACTAGCGGGAGATCCTACGAGCAGTACTTC. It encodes CASRTSGRSYEQYF.

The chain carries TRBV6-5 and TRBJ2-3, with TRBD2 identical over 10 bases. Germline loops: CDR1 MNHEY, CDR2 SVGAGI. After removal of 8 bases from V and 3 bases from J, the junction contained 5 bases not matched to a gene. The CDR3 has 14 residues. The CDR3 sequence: CASRGSGGTDTQYF. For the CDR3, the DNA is TGTGCCAGCCGGGGTAGCGGGGGGACAGATACGCAGTATTTT.

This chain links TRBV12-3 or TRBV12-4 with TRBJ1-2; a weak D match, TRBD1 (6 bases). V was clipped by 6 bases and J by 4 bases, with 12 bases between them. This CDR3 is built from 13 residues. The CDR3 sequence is CASRGTPAYGYTF. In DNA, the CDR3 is TGTGCCAGCAGGGGGACACCGGCCTATGGCTACACCTTC.

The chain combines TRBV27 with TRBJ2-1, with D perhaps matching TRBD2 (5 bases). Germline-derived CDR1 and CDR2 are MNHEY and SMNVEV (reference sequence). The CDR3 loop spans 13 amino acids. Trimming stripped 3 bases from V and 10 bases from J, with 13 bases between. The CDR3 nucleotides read TGTGCCAGCAGTTTTTTAGAGGGTACCGAGCAGTTCTTC. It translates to CASSFLEGTEQFF.

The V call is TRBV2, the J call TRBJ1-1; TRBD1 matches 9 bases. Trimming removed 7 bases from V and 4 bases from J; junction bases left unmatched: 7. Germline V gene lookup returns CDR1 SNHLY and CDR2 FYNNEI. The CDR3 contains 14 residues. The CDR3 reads CASILQGASTEAFF. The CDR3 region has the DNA TGTGCCAGCATTTTACAGGGGGCAAGCACTGAAGCTTTCTTT.

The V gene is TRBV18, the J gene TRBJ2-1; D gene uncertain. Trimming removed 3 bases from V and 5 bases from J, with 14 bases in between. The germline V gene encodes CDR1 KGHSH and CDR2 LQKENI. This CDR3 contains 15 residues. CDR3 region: CASSPSRLGDNEQFF. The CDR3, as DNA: TGTGCCAGCTCACCTTCTAGACTCGGAGACAATGAGCAGTTCTTC.

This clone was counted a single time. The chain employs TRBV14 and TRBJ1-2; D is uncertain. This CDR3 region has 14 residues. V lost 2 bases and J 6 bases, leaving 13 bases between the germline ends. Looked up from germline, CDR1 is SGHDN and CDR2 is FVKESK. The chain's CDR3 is CASSQSSGWDGYTF. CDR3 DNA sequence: TGTGCCAGCAGCCAATCGAGCGGGTGGGATGGCTACACCTTC. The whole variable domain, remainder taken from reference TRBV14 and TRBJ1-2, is EAGVTQFPSHSVIEKGQTVTLRCDPISGHDNLYWYRRVMGKEIKFLLHFVKESKQDESGMPNNRFLAERTGGTYSTLKVQPAELEDSGVYFCASSQSSGWDGYTFGSGTRLTVV.

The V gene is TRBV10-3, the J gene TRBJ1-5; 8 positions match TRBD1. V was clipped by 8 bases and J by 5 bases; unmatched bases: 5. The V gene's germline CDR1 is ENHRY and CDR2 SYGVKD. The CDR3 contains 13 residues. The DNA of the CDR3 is TGTGCCATCGGACAGGGCCCGGATCAGCCCCAGCATTTT. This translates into CAIGQGPDQPQHF.

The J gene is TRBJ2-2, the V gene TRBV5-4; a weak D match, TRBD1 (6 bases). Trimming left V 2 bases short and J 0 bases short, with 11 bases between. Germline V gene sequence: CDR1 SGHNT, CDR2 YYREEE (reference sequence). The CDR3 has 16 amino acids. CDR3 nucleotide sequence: TGTGCCAGCAGCTTCGGACAGAAAGCGAACACCGGGGAGCTGTTTTTT. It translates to CASSFGQKANTGELFF.

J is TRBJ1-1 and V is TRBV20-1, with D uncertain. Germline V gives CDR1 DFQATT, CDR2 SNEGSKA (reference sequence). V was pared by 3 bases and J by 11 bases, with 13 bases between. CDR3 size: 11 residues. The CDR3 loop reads CSASQRVDAFF. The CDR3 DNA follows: TGCAGTGCTAGTCAGCGGGTAGATGCTTTCTTT.

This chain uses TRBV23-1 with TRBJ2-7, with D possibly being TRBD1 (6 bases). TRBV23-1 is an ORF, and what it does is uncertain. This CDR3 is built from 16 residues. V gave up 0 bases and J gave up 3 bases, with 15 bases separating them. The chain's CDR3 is CASSQSFGQGFYEQYF. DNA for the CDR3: TGCGCCAGCAGTCAATCTTTCGGCCAGGGGTTCTACGAGCAGTACTTC.

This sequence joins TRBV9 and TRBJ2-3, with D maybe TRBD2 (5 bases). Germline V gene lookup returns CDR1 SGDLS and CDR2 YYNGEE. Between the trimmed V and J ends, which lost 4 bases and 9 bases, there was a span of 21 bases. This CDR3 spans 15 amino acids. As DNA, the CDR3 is TGTGCCAGCAGCCCCGTGACTATCGTGCCGGTAACGCAGTATTTT. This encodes CASSPVTIVPVTQYF. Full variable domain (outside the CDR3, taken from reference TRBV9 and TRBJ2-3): DSGVTQTPKHLITATGQRVTLRCSPRSGDLSVYWYQQSLDQGLQFLIQYYNGEERAKGNILERFSAQQFPDLHSELNLSSLELGDSALYFCASSPVTIVPVTQYFGPGTRLTVL.

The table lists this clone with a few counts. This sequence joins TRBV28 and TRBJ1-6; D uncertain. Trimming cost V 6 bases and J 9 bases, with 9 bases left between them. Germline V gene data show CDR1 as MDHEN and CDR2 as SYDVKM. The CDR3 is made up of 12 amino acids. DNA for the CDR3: TGTGCCAGCAGGACGACTGGTTCACCCCTCCACTTT. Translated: CASRTTGSPLHF.

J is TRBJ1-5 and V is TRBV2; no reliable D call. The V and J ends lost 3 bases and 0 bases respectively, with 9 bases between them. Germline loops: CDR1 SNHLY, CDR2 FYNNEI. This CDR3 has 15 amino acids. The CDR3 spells CASSDRQYSNQPQHF. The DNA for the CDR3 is TGTGCCAGCAGTGACAGGCAATATAGCAATCAGCCCCAGCATTTT.

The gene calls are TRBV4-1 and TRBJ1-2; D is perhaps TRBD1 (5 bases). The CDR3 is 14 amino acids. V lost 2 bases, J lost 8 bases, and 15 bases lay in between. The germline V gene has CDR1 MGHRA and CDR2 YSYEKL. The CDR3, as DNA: TGCGCCAGCAGCCAACTTAGGGGAGGGAAGGGCTACACCTTC. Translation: CASSQLRGGKGYTF.

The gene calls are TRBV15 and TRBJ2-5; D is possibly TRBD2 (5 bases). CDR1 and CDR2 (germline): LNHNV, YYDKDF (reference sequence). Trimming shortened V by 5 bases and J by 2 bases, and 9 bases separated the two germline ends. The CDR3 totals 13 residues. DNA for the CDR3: TGTGCCACCAGCCCGGACTTACAAGAGACCCAGTACTTC. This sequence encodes CATSPDLQETQYF.

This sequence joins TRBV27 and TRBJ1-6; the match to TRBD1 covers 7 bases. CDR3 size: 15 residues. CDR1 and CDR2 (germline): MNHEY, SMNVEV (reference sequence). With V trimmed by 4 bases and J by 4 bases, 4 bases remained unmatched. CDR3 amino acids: CASSSRTGYNSPLHF. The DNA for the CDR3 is TGTGCCAGCAGTTCCCGGACAGGATATAATTCACCCCTCCACTTT.

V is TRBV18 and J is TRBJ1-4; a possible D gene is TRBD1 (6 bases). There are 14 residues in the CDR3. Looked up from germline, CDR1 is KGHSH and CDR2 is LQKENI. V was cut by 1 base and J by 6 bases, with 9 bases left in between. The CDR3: CASSPRSGDEKLFF. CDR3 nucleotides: TGTGCCAGCTCACCACGGTCAGGGGATGAAAAACTGTTTTTT. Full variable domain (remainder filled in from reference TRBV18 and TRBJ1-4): NAGVMQNPRHLVRRRGQEARLRCSPMKGHSHVYWYRQLPEEGLKFMVYLQKENIIDESGMPKERFSAEFPKEGPSILRIQQVVRGDSAAYFCASSPRSGDEKLFFGSGTQLSVL.

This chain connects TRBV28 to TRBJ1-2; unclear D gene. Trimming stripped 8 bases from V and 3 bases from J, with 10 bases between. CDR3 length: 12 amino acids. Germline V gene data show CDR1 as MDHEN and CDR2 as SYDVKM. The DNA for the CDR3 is TGTGCCAGCGGCGGGAAACACTATGGCTACACCTTC. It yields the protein CASGGKHYGYTF.